This T cell receptor beta chain was found in a study of control samples from healthy donors and cancer patients. Germline V gene lookup returns CDR1 SGDLS and CDR2 YYNGEE. V lost 0 bases and J lost 7; bases outside the gene matches: 7. This CDR3 has 16 amino acids. Here immunoSEQ multiplex PCR was the method, and the copy in TCRdb shows in-frame clones only, minus some. The sample shows more than 60,000 clones, roughly 89% of them seen only once. V is TRBV9 and J is TRBJ2-2; 9 positions agree with TRBD1. This clonotype was obtained from a man aged 60 to 69 with colorectal cancer. Sequenced sample: PBMCs. The CDR3 bases are TGTGCCAGCAGCGTAGCGATTACAGGGGGCAACGGGGAGCTGTTTTTT. Amino acids: CASSVAITGGNGELFF.